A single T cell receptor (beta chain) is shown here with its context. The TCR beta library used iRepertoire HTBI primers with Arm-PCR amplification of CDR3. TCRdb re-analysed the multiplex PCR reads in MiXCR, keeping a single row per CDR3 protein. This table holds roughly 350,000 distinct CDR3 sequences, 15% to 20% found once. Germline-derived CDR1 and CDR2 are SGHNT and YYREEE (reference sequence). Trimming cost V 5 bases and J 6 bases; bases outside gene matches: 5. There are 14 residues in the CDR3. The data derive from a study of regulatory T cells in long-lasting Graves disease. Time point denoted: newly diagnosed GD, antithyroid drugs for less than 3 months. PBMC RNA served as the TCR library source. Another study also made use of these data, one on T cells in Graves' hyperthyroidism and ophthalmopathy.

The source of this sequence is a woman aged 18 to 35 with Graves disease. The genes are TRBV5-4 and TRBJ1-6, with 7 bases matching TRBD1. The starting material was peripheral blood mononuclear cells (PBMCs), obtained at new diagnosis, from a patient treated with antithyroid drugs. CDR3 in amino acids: CASRGTVGNSPLHF. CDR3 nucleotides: TGTGCCAGCAGGGGGACAGTCGGTAATTCACCCCTCCACTTT.